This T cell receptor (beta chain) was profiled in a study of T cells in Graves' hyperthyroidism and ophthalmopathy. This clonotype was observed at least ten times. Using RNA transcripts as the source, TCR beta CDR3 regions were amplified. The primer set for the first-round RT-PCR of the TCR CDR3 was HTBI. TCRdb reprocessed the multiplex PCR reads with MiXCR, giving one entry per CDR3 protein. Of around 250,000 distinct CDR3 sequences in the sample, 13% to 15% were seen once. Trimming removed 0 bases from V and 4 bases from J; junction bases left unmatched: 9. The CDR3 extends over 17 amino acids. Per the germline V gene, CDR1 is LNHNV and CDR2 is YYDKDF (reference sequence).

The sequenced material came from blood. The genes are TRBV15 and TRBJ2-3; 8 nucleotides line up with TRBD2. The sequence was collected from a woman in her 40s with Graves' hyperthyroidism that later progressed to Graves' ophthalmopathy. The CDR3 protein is CATSRDEGAGGADTQYF. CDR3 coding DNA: TGTGCCACCAGCAGAGATGAGGGCGCGGGAGGCGCAGATACGCAGTATTTT.